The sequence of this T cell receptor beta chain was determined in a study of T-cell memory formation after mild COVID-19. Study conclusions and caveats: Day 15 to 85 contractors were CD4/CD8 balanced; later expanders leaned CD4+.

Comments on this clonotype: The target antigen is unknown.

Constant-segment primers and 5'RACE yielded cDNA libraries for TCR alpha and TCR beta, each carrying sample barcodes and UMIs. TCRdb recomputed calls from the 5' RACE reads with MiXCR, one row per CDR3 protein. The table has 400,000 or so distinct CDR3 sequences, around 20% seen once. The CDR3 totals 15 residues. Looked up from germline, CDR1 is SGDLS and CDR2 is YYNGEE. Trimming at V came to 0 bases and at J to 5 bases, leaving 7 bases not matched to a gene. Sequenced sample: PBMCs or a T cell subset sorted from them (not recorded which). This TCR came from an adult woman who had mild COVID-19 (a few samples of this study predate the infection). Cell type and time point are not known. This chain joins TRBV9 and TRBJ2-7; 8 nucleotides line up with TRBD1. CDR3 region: CASSVDPGGRDEQYF. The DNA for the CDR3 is TGTGCCAGCAGCGTAGATCCAGGGGGCCGCGACGAGCAGTACTTC.